This entry concerns a single TCR beta chain. Its specificity is unknown. Assays captured about 10^5 TCR templates per sample. Produced via immunoSEQ multiplex PCR; TCRdb's table is partial and in-frame only. This sample yields 70,000 to 100,000 clones, of which 93% are seen a single time; 6% to 7% belongs to the top ten. Germline CDR1 and CDR2: GTSNPN and SVGIG (reference sequence). The CDR3 is 14 residues long. Losses at the gene ends were 1 base for V and 4 bases for J; bases not matched to a gene: 2. This sample stems from a study of siplizumab effects on memory and regulatory T cells. Study results and caveats: Roughly 75-97% of proliferating clones (CD4+ or CD8+) could not be assigned a naive or memory phenotype.

V is TRBV30 and J is TRBJ2-7; 12 nucleotides line up with TRBD1. The sample consisted of CD8+ T cells sorted from blood. The clonotype originates from a human donor in good health. CDR3 protein: CAWSAGQGAYEQYF. DNA for the CDR3: TGTGCCTGGAGTGCGGGACAGGGGGCTTACGAGCAGTACTTC.